This TCR beta chain was profiled in a study of blood T cell repertoires in COVID-19. Study context: Whether acute or convalescent, the COVID-19 samples came from the United States, Italy and Spain. PBMCs, B-cell-depleted T cells, or T cells were the source of the cDNA or gDNA that made up the material.

Germline V gene sequence: CDR1 MNHEY, CDR2 SVGAGI. Losses at the gene ends were 6 bases for V and 4 bases for J; bases not matched to a gene: 8. The CDR3 length is 15 residues. The repertoire was sequenced with immunoSEQ multiplex PCR; TCRdb's copy has only in-frame clones and lacks some. The sample consists of 150,000 or so clones, about nine tenths of them appearing once. Specimen: peripheral blood. The V gene is TRBV6-5, the J gene TRBJ1-3; 8 bases are a match to TRBD1. This clonotype was sampled from a man older than 75 with acute or convalescent COVID-19. The CDR3 region has the DNA TGTGCCAGCAGCCTAGAAGACAGGGGAGGAAACACCATATATTTT. It encodes CASSLEDRGGNTIYF.